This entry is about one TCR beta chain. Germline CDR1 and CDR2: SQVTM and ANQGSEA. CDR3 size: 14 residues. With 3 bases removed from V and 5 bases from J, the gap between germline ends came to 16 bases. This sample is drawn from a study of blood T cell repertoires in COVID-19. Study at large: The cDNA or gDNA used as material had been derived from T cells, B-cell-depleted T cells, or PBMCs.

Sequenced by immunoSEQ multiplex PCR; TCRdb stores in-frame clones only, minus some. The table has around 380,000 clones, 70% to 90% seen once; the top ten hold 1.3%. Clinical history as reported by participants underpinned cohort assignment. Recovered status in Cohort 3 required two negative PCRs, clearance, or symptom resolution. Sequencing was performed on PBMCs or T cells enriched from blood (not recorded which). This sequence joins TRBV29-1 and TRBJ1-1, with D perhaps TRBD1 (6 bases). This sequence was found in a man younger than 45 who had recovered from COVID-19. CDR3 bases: TGCAGCGTTGACGGCCAGGGGACGCGTACTGAAGCTTTCTTT. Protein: CSVDGQGTRTEAFF.